This T cell receptor (beta chain) derives from a study of shared clonotypes between healthy human individuals. Overall study context: Samples came from two female and a few male donors aged 18 to 49.

General study findings and limits: Clonotypes which were not shared had lower generation probabilities than clonotypes that all four donors shared.

Note on this clone: What it recognizes is unknown.

The germline CDR1 and CDR2 sequences are SGHRS and YFSETQ. Trimming took 1 base from V and 0 from J, leaving 12 bases between them. The CDR3 consists of 16 residues. The protocol was immunoSEQ multiplex PCR, while the TCRdb copy is restricted to in-frame clones and leaves out a portion. The sample contains roughly 1,600,000 clones, approximately 98.5% of which appear only once. The sample taken for sequencing was naive CD4+ T cells sorted from blood. The subset is: CD45RA+ positively selected. This rearrangement joins TRBV5-1 to TRBJ2-3; D gene uncertain. The source of this sequence is a man aged 25-45 years in good health. The CDR3 reads CASSLLSVTSTDTQYF. As DNA, the CDR3 is TGCGCCAGCAGCTTGTTATCGGTGACTAGCACAGATACGCAGTATTTT.